These T cell receptor beta chains were read from a single sample in a study of PD-L1 blockade in urothelial cancer. Only in-frame clones appear in the TCRdb table, and some are missing; sequencing was by immunoSEQ multiplex PCR. This table holds about 48,000 clones, about 90% found once. The sample was PBMCs, taken around atezolizumab (anti-PD-L1) treatment. The origin of the receptors is a man between 60 and 75 years old with urothelial cancer. CDR3s include the opening cysteine and the closing phenylalanine or tryptophan. The D gene is left open where the match is weak. Clone size appears in some rows only: once, few, many, or a class for an expanded clone.

d_call: TRBD1; j_call: TRBJ1-2; cdr3_length: 13; clone_size: NA; v_call: TRBV19; cdr3_aa: CASSTGGNYGYTF; cdr3_nt: TGTGCCAGTAGTACAGGGGGCAATTATGGCTACACCTTC
d_call: NA; j_call: TRBJ2-5; cdr3_length: 12; clone_size: NA; v_call: TRBV19; cdr3_aa: CASSTGRRTQYF; cdr3_nt: TGTGCCAGTAGCACAGGGAGAAGGACCCAGTACTTC
d_call: TRBD1; j_call: TRBJ1-5; cdr3_length: 15; clone_size: NA; v_call: TRBV9; cdr3_aa: CASSGGQGGTEPQHF; cdr3_nt: TGTGCCAGCAGCGGGGGACAGGGGGGGACCGAGCCCCAGCATTTT
d_call: TRBD1; j_call: TRBJ2-3; cdr3_length: 14; clone_size: NA; v_call: TRBV6-1; cdr3_aa: CASSRDRGTDTQYF; cdr3_nt: TGTGCCAGCAGCCGGGACAGGGGCACAGATACGCAGTATTTT
d_call: TRBD1; j_call: TRBJ1-5; cdr3_length: 15; clone_size: NA; v_call: TRBV6-5; cdr3_aa: CASRNTGTGNQPQHF; cdr3_nt: TGTGCCAGCAGGAATACCGGGACAGGGAATCAGCCCCAGCATTTT
d_call: TRBD2; j_call: TRBJ2-5; cdr3_length: 15; clone_size: many; v_call: TRBV5-6; cdr3_aa: CASSLASGDIETQYF; cdr3_nt: TGTGCCAGCAGCTTGGCTAGCGGTGACATAGAGACCCAGTACTTC
d_call: NA; j_call: TRBJ1-3; cdr3_length: 16; clone_size: NA; v_call: TRBV11-2; cdr3_aa: CASSIRTGLWRNTIYF; cdr3_nt: TGTGCCAGCAGCATAAGGACGGGTCTCTGGAGGAACACCATATATTTT
d_call: TRBD1; j_call: TRBJ2-2; cdr3_length: 14; clone_size: NA; v_call: TRBV7-9; cdr3_aa: CASSWTGNTGELFF; cdr3_nt: TGTGCCAGCAGCTGGACAGGGAACACCGGGGAGCTGTTTTTT
d_call: NA; j_call: TRBJ1-5; cdr3_length: 13; clone_size: NA; v_call: TRBV6-6; cdr3_aa: CASNDVEDQPQHF; cdr3_nt: TGTGCCAGCAACGATGTAGAAGATCAGCCCCAGCATTTT
d_call: NA; j_call: TRBJ1-3; cdr3_length: 13; clone_size: NA; v_call: TRBV7-3; cdr3_aa: CASSPQRGNTIYF; cdr3_nt: TGTGCCAGCAGCCCCCAGAGGGGAAACACCATATATTTT
d_call: NA; j_call: TRBJ1-5; cdr3_length: 15; clone_size: few; v_call: TRBV18; cdr3_aa: CASSPSKHRNQPQHF; cdr3_nt: TGTGCCAGCTCACCCTCGAAACACCGCAATCAGCCCCAGCATTTT
d_call: TRBD1; j_call: TRBJ1-2; cdr3_length: 16; clone_size: NA; v_call: TRBV7-8; cdr3_aa: CASSEYGQGNYYGYTF; cdr3_nt: TGTGCCAGCAGCGAATACGGACAGGGGAACTACTATGGCTACACCTTC
d_call: NA; j_call: TRBJ1-1; cdr3_length: 15; clone_size: NA; v_call: TRBV19; cdr3_aa: CASANQGSMNTEAFF; cdr3_nt: TGTGCCAGCGCTAACCAGGGGAGCATGAACACTGAAGCTTTCTTT
d_call: TRBD1; j_call: TRBJ1-5; cdr3_length: 15; clone_size: NA; v_call: TRBV7-8; cdr3_aa: CASSKRTGGNQPQHF; cdr3_nt: TGTGCCAGCAGCAAACGGACAGGGGGCAATCAGCCCCAGCATTTT
d_call: NA; j_call: TRBJ1-2; cdr3_length: 12; clone_size: NA; v_call: TRBV6-5; cdr3_aa: CASSEGDYGYTF; cdr3_nt: TGTGCCAGCAGTGAAGGGGACTATGGCTACACCTTC
d_call: TRBD1; j_call: TRBJ1-4; cdr3_length: 14; clone_size: few; v_call: TRBV6-6; cdr3_aa: CASGRTGANEKLFF; cdr3_nt: TGTGCCAGCGGAAGGACAGGGGCAAATGAAAAACTGTTTTTT
d_call: TRBD1; j_call: TRBJ2-5; cdr3_length: 14; clone_size: NA; v_call: TRBV5-1; cdr3_aa: CASSRGTGEETQYF; cdr3_nt: TGCGCCAGCAGCCGGGGGACAGGGGAAGAGACCCAGTACTTC
d_call: NA; j_call: TRBJ2-1; cdr3_length: 12; clone_size: once; v_call: TRBV19; cdr3_aa: CASRLQGNEQFF; cdr3_nt: TGTGCCAGTAGGTTACAGGGCAATGAGCAGTTCTTC
d_call: TRBD1; j_call: TRBJ2-7; cdr3_length: 14; clone_size: NA; v_call: TRBV5-5; cdr3_aa: CASSSGQGFYEQYF; cdr3_nt: TGTGCCAGCAGCTCGGGACAGGGATTCTACGAGCAGTACTTC
d_call: NA; j_call: TRBJ2-7; cdr3_length: 14; clone_size: NA; v_call: TRBV4-1; cdr3_aa: CASSQERYRDEQYF; cdr3_nt: TGCGCCAGCAGCCAAGAAAGGTACAGGGACGAGCAGTACTTC
d_call: NA; j_call: TRBJ2-3; cdr3_length: 15; clone_size: NA; v_call: TRBV6-1; cdr3_aa: CASRGLHAATDTQYF; cdr3_nt: TGTGCCAGCAGAGGACTACACGCAGCCACAGATACGCAGTATTTT
d_call: NA; j_call: TRBJ1-4; cdr3_length: 15; clone_size: NA; v_call: TRBV7-2; cdr3_aa: CASSLVSGDGEKLFF; cdr3_nt: TGTGCCAGCAGCTTAGTTTCGGGGGATGGTGAAAAACTGTTTTTT